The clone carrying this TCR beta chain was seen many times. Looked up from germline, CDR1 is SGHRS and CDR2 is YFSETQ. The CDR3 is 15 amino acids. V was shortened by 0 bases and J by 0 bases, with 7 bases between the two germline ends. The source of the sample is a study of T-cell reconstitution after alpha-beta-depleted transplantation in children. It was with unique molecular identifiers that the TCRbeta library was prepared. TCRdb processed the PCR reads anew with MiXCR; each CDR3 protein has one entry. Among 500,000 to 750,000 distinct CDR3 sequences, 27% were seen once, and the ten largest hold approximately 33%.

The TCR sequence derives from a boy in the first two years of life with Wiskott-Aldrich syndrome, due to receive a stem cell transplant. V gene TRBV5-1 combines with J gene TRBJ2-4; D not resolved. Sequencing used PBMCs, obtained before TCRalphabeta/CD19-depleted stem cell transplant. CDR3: CASSLAGLAKNIQYF. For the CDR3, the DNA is TGCGCCAGCAGCTTGGCTGGGCTAGCCAAAAACATTCAGTACTTC.